Listed here is a single T cell receptor beta chain. Specified treatment: randomized to nivolumab then ipilimumab (arm A) or the reverse (arm B). No patient had prior DNA-damaging chemotherapy. The sample is drawn from a study of sequential checkpoint blockade in melanoma. As for the study in general: Each arm's sequence ended with maintenance nivolumab. TCRβ was sequenced from DNA of 91 pretreatment tumors.

Libraries were prepared by immunoSEQ multiplex PCR; TCRdb keeps only in-frame clonotypes and omits some of them. The table shows about 5,600 clones, with approximately 35% occurring only once. This receptor was obtained from a human donor with melanoma. The sample consisted of tumor tissue (inferred from file names), taken from a patient given nivolumab and ipilimumab in sequence.

In DNA, the CDR3 is TGCGCCAGCAGCTATGGACAGGCCCCCTACGAGCAGTACTTC. Its translation: CASSYGQAPYEQYF. The chain joins TRBV5-1 to TRBJ2-7, with 7 nucleotides matching TRBD1. V shed 3 bases, J shed 2 bases, and the junction held 5 bases outside the gene matches. The germline V gene has CDR1 SGHRS and CDR2 YFSETQ. This CDR3 is 14 amino acids long.